The sequence of this T cell receptor (beta chain) was determined in a study of persistence of HIV-infected CD4 T cells. About the study: Blood samples, up to roughly 180 mL, came from multiple time points, except two leukapheresis donors sampled once.

With regard to this clone: What it binds is not known.

The CDR3 covers 12 residues. Between the trimmed V and J ends, which lost 3 bases and 2 bases, there was a span of 7 bases. The V gene's germline CDR1 is DFQATT and CDR2 SNEGSKA (reference sequence). Overlapping HIV-1 Gag 15-mer peptides at 0.85 to 1 ug per peptide per mL were used. Sorting of responding CD4+ T cells relied on upregulated CD40 ligand together with CD69. The libraries were made with immunoSEQ version 4 in survey mode. Using immunoSEQ multiplex PCR, the repertoire was profiled, and TCRdb retains in-frame clones only, with some absent. Here the sample spans under 40,000 clones, 65% to 75% being singletons.

The chain links TRBV20-1 to TRBJ1-2, with unresolved D. The sample in question was CD4+ T cells sorted from PBMCs after approximately 18-hour stimulation, obtained from a patient who received antiretroviral therapy. The clonotype originates from an adult man with HIV who was CMV-seropositive. The CDR3 nucleotides are TGCAGTGCTAGTTTTGGGAACTATGGCTACACCTTC. Its protein is CSASFGNYGYTF.